These 14 T cell receptor beta chains came from one sample sequenced in a study of identical twins. TCRdb reprocessed the 5' RACE reads via MiXCR and lists one record per CDR3 protein. The sample has fewer than 650,000 distinct CDR3 sequences; approximately 10% are singletons. The same sample was also used in a study of yellow fever vaccine responses in identical twins.

Sequenced sample: PBMCs. The receptors were gathered from a woman aged 18-29 years in good health.

This clonotype was counted at least ten times. The rearrangement uses TRBV12-3 or TRBV12-4 and TRBJ2-3, with D perhaps matching TRBD1 or TRBD2 (5 bases each). CDR3 length: 14 residues. Trimming removed 5 bases from V and 2 bases from J, with 11 bases in between. CDR3 in amino acids: CASSPPGATDTQYF. Written as DNA, the CDR3 is TGTGCCAGCAGTCCCCCCGGGGCCACAGATACGCAGTATTTT.

In this sample, this clonotype turned up many times. The chain is built from TRBV7-2 and TRBJ2-1; D may be TRBD1 or TRBD2 (6 bases each). V shed 1 base and J shed 9 bases, with 13 bases lying between them. The germline CDR1 and CDR2 sequences are SGHTA and FQGNSA. CDR3 size: 14 residues. The CDR3 bases are TGTGCCAGCAGCTTAGTACCGGGGGCTAGTGAGCAGTTCTTC. It yields the protein CASSLVPGASEQFF.

The genes are TRBV5-1 and TRBJ2-1, with 10 bases that match TRBD2. The CDR3 runs 15 residues. Germline V lookup: CDR1 SGHRS, CDR2 YFSETQ. With 0 bases clipped from V and 7 bases from J, the junction kept 4 bases outside the gene matches. The CDR3 loop reads CASSLASGSWNEQFF. DNA for the CDR3: TGCGCCAGCAGCTTGGCTAGCGGGAGCTGGAATGAGCAGTTCTTC.

This clonotype was counted at least ten times. J is TRBJ2-7 and V is TRBV3-1; the match to TRBD2 covers 8 bases. CDR3 length equals 14 residues. Germline CDR1 LGHDT, CDR2 YNNKEL (reference sequence). With 3 bases clipped from V and 0 bases from J, the junction kept 1 base outside the gene matches. CDR3 loop: CASSHSGASYEQYF. CDR3 DNA sequence: TGTGCCAGCAGCCATAGCGGGGCCTCCTACGAGCAGTACTTC.

This clonotype was counted ten times or more. This chain uses TRBV7-9 with TRBJ2-1; tentatively, D is TRBD1 or TRBD2 (5 bases each). Germline CDR1 SEHNR, CDR2 FQNEAQ (reference sequence). This CDR3 region has 16 residues. Trimming shortened V by 5 bases and J by 2 bases, and 16 bases separated the two germline ends. The CDR3 DNA reads as TGTGCCAGCAGCCCCGTTGGGGGTCGAACCTACAATGAGCAGTTCTTC. Translation: CASSPVGGRTYNEQFF.

This clonotype was observed a handful of times. The chain recombines TRBV11-2 with TRBJ2-3, with D hard to call. V was trimmed by 7 bases and J by 3 bases, leaving 14 bases between them. The germline gives CDR1 SGHAT, CDR2 FQNNGV. CDR3 length equals 14 residues. The CDR3 spells CASTLGYGTDTQYF. CDR3 DNA sequence: TGTGCCAGCACTCTGGGCTATGGGACAGATACGCAGTATTTT.

This clonotype has a handful of counts. The rearrangement joins TRBV7-8 to TRBJ2-2; 7 bases are shared with TRBD1. Germline loops: CDR1 SGHVS, CDR2 FQNEAQ. Germline trimming cut 1 base from V and 7 bases from J; bases unmatched to any gene: 15. This CDR3 spans 18 amino acids. The CDR3 bases are TGTGCCAGCAGCTTAGTCCGTTCCCAGGACAGGAAGGACGGGGAGCTGTTTTTT. Translation: CASSLVRSQDRKDGELFF.

The sample holds many counts of this clonotype. V usage is TRBV5-1 and J usage is TRBJ2-2, with 7 nucleotides matching TRBD1. This CDR3 region has 15 residues. Germline V gene data show CDR1 as SGHRS and CDR2 as YFSETQ. Losses at the gene ends were 4 bases for V and 1 base for J; bases not matched to a gene: 4. DNA for the CDR3: TGCGCCAGCAGCCCTCGGGACAGGAACACCGGGGAGCTGTTTTTT. Amino acid sequence: CASSPRDRNTGELFF.

There are many counts of this clonotype. The chain employs TRBV12-3 or TRBV12-4 and TRBJ2-2; 7 positions agree with TRBD2. The CDR3 covers 17 residues. V lost 1 base and J lost 0; bases outside the gene matches: 5. The CDR3 sequence is CASSLVRGGSNTGELFF. The CDR3 bases are TGTGCCAGCAGTTTAGTGCGCGGGGGTTCGAACACCGGGGAGCTGTTTTTT.

V and J are TRBV9 and TRBJ2-6; the D is unclear. CDR1 is SGDLS, CDR2 YYNGEE, per germline. The CDR3 loop spans 16 amino acids. With 5 bases removed from V and 0 bases from J, the gap between germline ends came to 12 bases. CDR3 in DNA: TGTGCCAGCAGATCCAGTGTTGGCTCTGGGGCCAACGTCCTGACTTTC. It yields the protein CASRSSVGSGANVLTF.

This clonotype was counted a few times. The chain couples TRBV4-1 to TRBJ2-5, with a weak D call TRBD1 (5 bases). Germline values: CDR1 MGHRA, CDR2 YSYEKL. The CDR3 runs to 14 residues. Trimming cost V 2 bases and J 2 bases, with 9 bases left between them. The CDR3 DNA follows: TGCGCCAGCAGCCAATATCAGGGTCAAGAGACCCAGTACTTC. Translation: CASSQYQGQETQYF.

This clonotype was seen a handful of times. CDR3 residues: CASSRGQGADAFF. The CDR3 DNA sequence: TGTGCCAGCAGCCGCGGACAGGGGGCGGACGCTTTCTTT. The V call is TRBV3-1, the J call TRBJ1-1; 11 nucleotides agree with TRBD1. This CDR3 spans 13 amino acids. Looked up from germline, CDR1 is LGHDT and CDR2 is YNNKEL (reference sequence). The V gene end was trimmed by 4 bases and the J gene end by 11 bases; junction bases not matched to a gene: 6.

This clonotype was recorded at least ten times. The V gene is TRBV12-3 or TRBV12-4, the J gene TRBJ1-4, with D perhaps matching TRBD1 (5 bases). Trimming took off 5 bases at V and 6 bases at J, with 22 bases between the two ends. CDR3 length equals 17 residues. The DNA for the CDR3 is TGTGCCAGCAGTCTAACCATGTTTTGGGGCAGAGATGAAAAACTGTTTTTT. Amino acids: CASSLTMFWGRDEKLFF.

This clonotype was observed a handful of times. The chain links TRBV11-2 to TRBJ2-7; D remains ambiguous. Germline-derived CDR1 and CDR2 are SGHAT and FQNNGV. The CDR3 sequence is 13 residues long. V was shortened by 0 bases and J by 2 bases, with 5 bases between the two germline ends. The DNA for the CDR3 is TGTGCCAGCAGCTTAGATGACGCCTACGAGCAGTACTTC. Its translation: CASSLDDAYEQYF.